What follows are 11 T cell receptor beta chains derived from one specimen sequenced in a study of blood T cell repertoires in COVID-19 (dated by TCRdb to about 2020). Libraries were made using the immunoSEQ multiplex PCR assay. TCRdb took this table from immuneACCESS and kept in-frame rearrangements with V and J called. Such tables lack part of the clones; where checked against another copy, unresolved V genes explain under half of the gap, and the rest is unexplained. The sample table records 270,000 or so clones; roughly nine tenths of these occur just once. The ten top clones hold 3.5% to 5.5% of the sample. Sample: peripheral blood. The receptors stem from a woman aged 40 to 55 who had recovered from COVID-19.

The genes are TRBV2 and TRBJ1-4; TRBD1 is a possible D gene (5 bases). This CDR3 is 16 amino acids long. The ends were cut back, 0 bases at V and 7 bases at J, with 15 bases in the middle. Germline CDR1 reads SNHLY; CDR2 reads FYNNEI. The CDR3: CASSEALQSGGEKLFF. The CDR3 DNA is TGTGCCAGCAGTGAAGCGCTTCAGTCGGGGGGTGAAAAACTGTTTTTT.

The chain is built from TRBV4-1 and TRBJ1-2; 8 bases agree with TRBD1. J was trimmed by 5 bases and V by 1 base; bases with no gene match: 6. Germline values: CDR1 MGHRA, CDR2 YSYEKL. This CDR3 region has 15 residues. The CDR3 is CASSQGYDRGYGYTF. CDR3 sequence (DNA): TGCGCCAGCAGCCAAGGGTACGACAGGGGATATGGCTACACCTTC.

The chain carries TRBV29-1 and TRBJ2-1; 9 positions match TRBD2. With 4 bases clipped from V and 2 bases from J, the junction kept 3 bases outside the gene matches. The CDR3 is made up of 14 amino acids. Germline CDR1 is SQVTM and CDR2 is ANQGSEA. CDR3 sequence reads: CSVASGGPYNEQFF. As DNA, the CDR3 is TGCAGCGTTGCAAGCGGGGGGCCCTACAATGAGCAGTTCTTC.

The CDR3 loop is CASSFGIDEAFF. In DNA, the CDR3 is TGTGCCAGCAGCTTCGGGATTGATGAAGCTTTCTTT. The rearrangement joins TRBV5-6 to TRBJ1-1; no firm D call. The V end lost 2 bases, the J end lost 7 bases, and 9 bases lay between the germline ends. The CDR3 loop spans 12 amino acids. Per germline, CDR1 SGHDT and CDR2 YYEEEE.

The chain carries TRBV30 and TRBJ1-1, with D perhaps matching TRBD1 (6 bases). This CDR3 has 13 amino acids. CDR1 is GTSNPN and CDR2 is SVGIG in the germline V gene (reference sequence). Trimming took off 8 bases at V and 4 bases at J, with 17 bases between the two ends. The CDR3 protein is CARTAGETTEAFF. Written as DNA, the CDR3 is TGTGCCCGGACGGCAGGGGAGACCACTGAAGCTTTCTTT.

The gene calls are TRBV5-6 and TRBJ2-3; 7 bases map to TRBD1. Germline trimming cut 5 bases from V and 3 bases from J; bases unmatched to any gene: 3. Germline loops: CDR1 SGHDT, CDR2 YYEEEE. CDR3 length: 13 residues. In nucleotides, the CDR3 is TGTGCCAGCAGTGGGACAGAGACAGATACGCAGTATTTT. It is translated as CASSGTETDTQYF.

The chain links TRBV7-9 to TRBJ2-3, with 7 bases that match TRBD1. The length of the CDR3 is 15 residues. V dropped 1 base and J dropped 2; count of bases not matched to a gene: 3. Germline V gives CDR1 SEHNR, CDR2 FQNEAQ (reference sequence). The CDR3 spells CASSLVTGDTDTQYF. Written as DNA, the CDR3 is TGTGCCAGCAGCTTAGTAACAGGGGACACAGATACGCAGTATTTT. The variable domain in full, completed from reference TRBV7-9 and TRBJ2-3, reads DTGVSQNPRHKITKRGQNVTFRCDPISEHNRLYWYRQTLGQGPEFLTYFQNEAQLEKSRLLSDRFSAERPKGSFSTLEIQRTEQGDSAMYLCASSLVTGDTDTQYFGPGTRLTVL.

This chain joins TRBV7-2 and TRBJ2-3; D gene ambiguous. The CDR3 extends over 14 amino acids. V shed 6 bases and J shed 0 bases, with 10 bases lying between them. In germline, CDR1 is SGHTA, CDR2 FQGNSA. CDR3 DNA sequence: TGTGCCAGCAGTCGTCAGGCTAGCACAGATACGCAGTATTTT. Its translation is CASSRQASTDTQYF.

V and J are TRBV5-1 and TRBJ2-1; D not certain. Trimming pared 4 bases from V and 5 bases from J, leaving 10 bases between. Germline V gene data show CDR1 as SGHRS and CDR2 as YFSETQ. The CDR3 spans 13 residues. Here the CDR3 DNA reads TGCGCCAGCAGCAAGAATTCTAACAATGAGCAGTTCTTC. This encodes CASSKNSNNEQFF.

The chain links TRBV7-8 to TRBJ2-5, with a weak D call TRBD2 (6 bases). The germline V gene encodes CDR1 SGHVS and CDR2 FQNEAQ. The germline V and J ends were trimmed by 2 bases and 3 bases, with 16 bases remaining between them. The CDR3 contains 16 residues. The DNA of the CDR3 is TGTGCCAGCAGCTTAACTGGGACTGGGTTCAAAGAGACCCAGTACTTC. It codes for CASSLTGTGFKETQYF.

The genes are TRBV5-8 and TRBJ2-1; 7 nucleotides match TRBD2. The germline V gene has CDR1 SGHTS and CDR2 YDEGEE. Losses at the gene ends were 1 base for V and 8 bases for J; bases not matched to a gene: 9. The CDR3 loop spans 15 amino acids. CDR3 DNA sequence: TGTGCCAGCAGCTTGTTGGGCGGGAGATTCGATGAGCAGTTCTTC. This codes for CASSLLGGRFDEQFF.